This TCR beta chain was recovered during a study of brain T cells in children with intractable seizures. The study, taken as a whole, reports: Only CDR3 sequence similarity suggested viral specificity, without known HCMV serostatus.

Germline V gene lookup returns CDR1 LNHDA and CDR2 SQIVND (reference sequence). The CDR3 has 13 amino acids. V was trimmed by 3 bases and J by 7 bases, leaving 7 bases between them. The sequenced cases were selected for having the highest brain T cell transcript signatures. Pre-surgery treatment included at least one anti-epileptic drug. On this clone: The antigen remains unidentified.

Generated by immunoSEQ multiplex PCR, the TCRdb table keeps only in-frame clones and is missing some. The data contain around 80,000 clones, 90% to 95% of them seen just once; the ten biggest clones take up approximately 25%. The sequence came from a girl aged 2 to 10 with Rasmussen encephalitis and intractable seizures. The rearrangement uses TRBV19 and TRBJ1-6; D ambiguous. The source was peripheral blood, collected at surgery. CDR3 protein: CASSMAANSPLHF. The DNA of the CDR3 is TGTGCCAGTAGTATGGCAGCAAATTCACCCCTCCACTTT.